The 18 T cell receptor beta chains in this list originate from one sample, sequenced in a study of CD4 T cells in relation to SARS-CoV-2 and coronaviruses. These receptors have no identified antigens. Using immunoSEQ multiplex PCR, the repertoire was profiled, and TCRdb retains in-frame clones only, with some absent. The sample carries tens of thousands of clones, 77% recorded once. Sequenced material: memory CD4+ T cells from PBMCs, cultured in vitro. Receptors originate from an adult with COVID-19.

A few counts support this clone. V and J are TRBV2 and TRBJ2-3, with no clear D. The V and J ends lost 8 bases and 4 bases respectively, with 7 bases between them. Germline V gives CDR1 SNHLY, CDR2 FYNNEI. CDR3 length: 11 amino acids. The CDR3 nucleotides read TGTGCCAGCCTGAATTCAGATACGCAGTATTTT. It specifies CASLNSDTQYF. The complete variable domain, with remaining parts taken from reference TRBV2 and TRBJ2-3, reads EPEVTQTPSHQVTQMGQEVILRCVPISNHLYFYWYRQILGQKVEFLVSFYNNEISEKSEIFDDQFSVERPDGSNFTLKIRSTKLEDSAMYFCASLNSDTQYFGPGTRLTVL.

The chain has TRBV7-3 and TRBJ2-5; D perhaps matches TRBD2 (6 bases). Germline CDR1 reads SGHTA; CDR2 reads FQGTGA. The V end lost 5 bases, the J end lost 2 bases, and 15 bases lay between the germline ends. This CDR3 has 15 residues. Here the CDR3 DNA reads TGTGCCAGCAGCCCGACCGGGACTCATCAAGAGACCCAGTACTTC. Its translation is CASSPTGTHQETQYF.

This rearrangement joins TRBV14 to TRBJ2-1; no reliable D call. The CDR3 spans 15 residues. V was trimmed by 0 bases and J by 1 base, leaving 7 bases between them. The germline gives CDR1 SGHDN, CDR2 FVKESK. CDR3 sequence reads: CASSQELGSYNEQFF. The CDR3 DNA is TGTGCCAGCAGCCAAGAACTCGGTTCCTACAATGAGCAGTTCTTC.

This clone appeared a single time. V and J are TRBV6-5 and TRBJ2-5; 7 bases are a match to TRBD1. In germline, CDR1 is MNHEY, CDR2 SVGAGI. The J segment lost 13 bases and the V segment lost 6 bases, leaving 14 bases of the junction unmatched. The CDR3 totals 13 residues. The CDR3 DNA follows: TGTGCCAGCAGAGCCGGACAGGTAGCCCGCCTGTACTTC. Encoded protein: CASRAGQVARLYF.

The chain links TRBV29-1 to TRBJ2-1, with a tentative D call TRBD1 (5 bases). The CDR3 has 12 residues. CDR1 SQVTM and CDR2 ANQGSEA come from the germline V gene. V was cut by 7 bases and J by 16 bases, with 23 bases left in between. CDR3 DNA sequence: TGCAGCGGCTCGGGTGTAGGGGCCTCACCCTTCTTC. It translates to CSGSGVGASPFF.

The V and J genes are TRBV19 and TRBJ2-5; no clear D gene. Germline CDR1 reads LNHDA; CDR2 reads SQIVND (reference sequence). The CDR3 totals 13 residues. Deletions cut 3 bases from V and 0 bases from J, with 5 bases between. CDR3 in amino acids: CASSIQDQETQYF. The CDR3 DNA follows: TGTGCCAGTAGTATTCAGGACCAAGAGACCCAGTACTTC.

This clone was counted a few times. V gene TRBV7-3 combines with J gene TRBJ2-2; D could derive from TRBD1 or TRBD2 (5 bases each). Trimming cost V 0 bases and J 4 bases, with 15 bases left between them. CDR1 SGHTA and CDR2 FQGTGA come from the germline V gene. This CDR3 has 17 residues. CDR3 region: CASSLTSRGTGTGELFF. The DNA for the CDR3 is TGTGCCAGCAGCTTAACCTCGCGAGGGACCGGCACCGGGGAGCTGTTTTTT.

A single count supports this clone. The chain has TRBV7-2 and TRBJ2-7, with unresolved D. Germline V lookup: CDR1 SGHTA, CDR2 FQGNSA. The CDR3 has 14 residues. Trimming removed 5 bases at V and 3 bases at J, with 14 bases between. The CDR3 reads CASSRYGRRYEQYF. The CDR3 bases are TGTGCCAGCAGCCGTTACGGACGGCGCTACGAGCAGTACTTC.

The chain links TRBV7-8 to TRBJ1-6; 10 bases are a match to TRBD1. The trim removed 2 bases at V and 9 bases at J, leaving 7 bases unmatched. This CDR3 spans 16 amino acids. From germline, CDR1 is SGHVS and CDR2 FQNEAQ. The CDR3 coding sequence is TGTGCCAGCAGCTTAATTCCGGGACAGGGGATTTCACCCCTCCACTTT. Protein sequence: CASSLIPGQGISPLHF.

This sequence joins TRBV2 and TRBJ2-5, with D perhaps matching TRBD2 (6 bases). Trimming took 8 bases from V and 3 from J, leaving 19 bases between them. The germline gives CDR1 SNHLY, CDR2 FYNNEI. The CDR3 has 15 residues. The CDR3 DNA reads as TGTGCCAGCTATCCCCCTCTAGCGACTGAAGAGACCCAGTACTTC. The encoded protein is CASYPPLATEETQYF.

The CDR3 is CASSLGLASYNEQFF. For the CDR3, the DNA is TGTGCCAGCAGCTTAGGACTAGCGTCGTACAATGAGCAGTTCTTC. The chain uses TRBV11-2 and TRBJ2-1; 8 bases map to TRBD2. The CDR3 loop spans 15 amino acids. Germline CDR1 is SGHAT and CDR2 is FQNNGV. V shed 1 base, J shed 4 bases, and the junction held 3 bases outside the gene matches.

V and J are TRBV28 and TRBJ2-5; 11 positions agree with TRBD2. V dropped 3 bases and J dropped 4; count of bases not matched to a gene: 4. Germline V gene lookup returns CDR1 MDHEN and CDR2 SYDVKM. The CDR3 covers 15 residues. The chain's CDR3 is CASSFSGRAGETQYF. The CDR3, as DNA: TGTGCCAGCAGTTTTAGCGGGAGGGCAGGAGAGACCCAGTACTTC.

V usage is TRBV9 and J usage is TRBJ2-1; D is undetermined. Trimming left V 4 bases short and J 4 bases short, with 15 bases between. CDR3 size: 15 residues. From germline, CDR1 is SGDLS and CDR2 YYNGEE. The CDR3 region is CASSTGYSVYNEQFF. As DNA, the CDR3 is TGTGCCAGCAGCACCGGCTATTCCGTGTACAATGAGCAGTTCTTC.

In this sample, this clone turned up once. V gene TRBV28 combines with J gene TRBJ2-2; TRBD2 is a possible D gene (7 bases). Germline lookup yields CDR1 MDHEN and CDR2 SYDVKM. The length of the CDR3 is 19 residues. Trimming stripped 2 bases from V and 3 bases from J, with 22 bases between. The CDR3 loop is CASSLGRERGRADTGELFF. The CDR3 DNA reads as TGTGCCAGCAGTTTAGGCAGGGAGAGGGGGAGGGCCGACACCGGGGAGCTGTTTTTT.

V gene TRBV19 combines with J gene TRBJ2-2; 7 nucleotides line up with TRBD2. Germline V lookup: CDR1 LNHDA, CDR2 SQIVND (reference sequence). This CDR3 contains 14 residues. Losses at the gene ends were 6 bases for V and 4 bases for J; bases not matched to a gene: 5. CDR3 amino acids: CASSRGGSTGELFF. Here the CDR3 DNA reads TGTGCCAGTAGCCGCGGGGGAAGCACCGGGGAGCTGTTTTTT.

This clone is a singleton in its sample. V and J are TRBV6-5 and TRBJ2-7, with TRBD2 as a possible D gene (6 bases). The CDR3 is 14 amino acids. V was trimmed by 5 bases and J by 1 base, leaving 12 bases between them. Germline V gene sequence: CDR1 MNHEY, CDR2 SVGAGI. This CDR3 is CASSTAGSSYEQYF. The CDR3 nucleotides are TGTGCCAGCAGTACAGCCGGGAGTTCCTACGAGCAGTACTTC.

The V and J genes are TRBV5-6 and TRBJ1-6; maybe TRBD1 (5 bases). The CDR3 spans 15 residues. The germline gives CDR1 SGHDT, CDR2 YYEEEE. V lost 0 bases to trimming and J lost 7 bases, with 11 bases between them. The CDR3: CASSLVNRPNSPLHF. CDR3 sequence (DNA): TGTGCCAGCAGCTTGGTGAACAGGCCGAATTCACCCCTCCACTTT. Full variable domain (outside the CDR3, taken from reference TRBV5-6 and TRBJ1-6): DAGVTQSPTHLIKTRGQQVTLRCSPKSGHDTVSWYQQALGQGPQFIFQYYEEEERQRGNFPDRFSGHQFPNYSSELNVNALLLGDSALYLCASSLVNRPNSPLHFGNGTRLTVT.

The CDR3 protein is CASSLGVTGEKLFF. For the CDR3, the DNA is TGTGCCAGCAGCTTAGGGGTCACTGGGGAAAAACTGTTTTTT. The rearrangement joins TRBV7-9 to TRBJ1-4, with D hard to call. The V gene lost 1 base and the J gene lost 8 bases, with 11 bases spanning the gap. Germline V gives CDR1 SEHNR, CDR2 FQNEAQ (reference sequence). The CDR3 length is 14 residues.